This T cell receptor beta chain is from a study of CD8+ T cells in alopecia areata. Treatment defined: oral pan-JAK inhibitor, 5-10 mg twice daily. V was cut by 4 bases and J by 6 bases, with 12 bases left in between. Germline-derived CDR1 and CDR2 are SGDLS and YYNGEE. The CDR3 covers 13 residues. Points from the study as a whole: More clonal than normal scalp was lesional scalp, particularly alopecia totalis/universalis. Scalp sequencing captures resident alphabeta T cells of normal skin too.

RNA was isolated and reverse transcribed to cDNA, the sequencing template. Sequencing used immunoSEQ multiplex PCR; TCRdb keeps in-frame clones, though not all of them. The sample has under 250,000 clones; 50% to 70% are singletons. To note about this clone: Its antigen is currently unknown.

The rearrangement joins TRBV9 to TRBJ2-3; D gene uncertain. The receptor's source is a human donor with alopecia areata. The source was CD4+ T cells sorted from blood, collected at week 4, from a patient treated with tofacitinib. In nucleotides, the CDR3 is TGTGCCAGCAGCCTCAGCCTTAGTGATACGCAGTATTTT. Translating it yields CASSLSLSDTQYF.